This section outlines one TCR beta chain sequence together with its context. Its target is unknown. These data originate in a study of monozygotic twins with inflammatory bowel disease. Study-wide findings and caveats: Patient repertoire variability may have increased through differing immunosuppressive treatments. People with IBD had fewer clonotypes in common with others than healthy twins did, especially with disease activity.

The CDR3 extends over 14 amino acids. Germline V gene lookup returns CDR1 DFQATT and CDR2 SNEGSKA (reference sequence). PCR of TCRalpha and TCRbeta cDNA was nested, with two rounds of approximately 17 and 9 cycles. After re-calling the 5' RACE reads, TCRdb lists one entry per CDR3 protein, DNA absent. The repertoire shows 300,000 to 350,000 distinct CDR3 sequences; the top ten hold 2% to 2.5%. The sample comprised blood. The chain carries TRBV20-1 and TRBJ2-1; without DNA, the TCRdb call of TRBD2 cannot be checked. The receptor's source is a human donor with ulcerative colitis or Crohn's disease, or a healthy co-twin of an affected twin (not recorded which). The CDR3 sequence is CSAPPGLLFNEQFF.